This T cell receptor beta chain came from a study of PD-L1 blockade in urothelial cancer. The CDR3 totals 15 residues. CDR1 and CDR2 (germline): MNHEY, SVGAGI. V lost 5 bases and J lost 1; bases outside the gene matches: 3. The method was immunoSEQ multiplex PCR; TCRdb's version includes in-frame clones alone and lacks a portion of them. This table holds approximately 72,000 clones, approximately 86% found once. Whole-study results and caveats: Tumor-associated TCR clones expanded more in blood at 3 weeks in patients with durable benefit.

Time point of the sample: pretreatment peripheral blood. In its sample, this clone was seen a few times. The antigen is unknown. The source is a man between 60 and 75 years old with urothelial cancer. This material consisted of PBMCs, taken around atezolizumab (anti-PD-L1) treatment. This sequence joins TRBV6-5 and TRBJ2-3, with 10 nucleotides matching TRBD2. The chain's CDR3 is CASSASGGGTDTQYF. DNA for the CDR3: TGTGCCAGCAGTGCCAGCGGGGGGGGCACAGATACGCAGTATTTT.